A single sample is the source of the 15 T cell receptor beta chains below, sequenced in a study of cytomegalovirus exposure and HLA in healthy donors. Both 60 Vbeta primers and 13 Jbeta primers went into the PCR. TCRdb's copy holds only in-frame clones and misses some; the assay was immunoSEQ multiplex PCR. The data hold a few hundred thousand clones, with 60% to 80% observed a single time. Source material: PBMCs. These receptors were obtained from a woman in her 30s in good health and CMV-seronegative.

This clone was counted only a few times. V usage is TRBV9 and J usage is TRBJ1-1; TRBD1 might be the D (5 bases). V was shortened by 0 bases and J by 1 base, with 13 bases between the two germline ends. CDR3 length: 16 amino acids. Germline values: CDR1 SGDLS, CDR2 YYNGEE. The CDR3 here is CASSVGNRPTNTEAFF. DNA of the CDR3: TGTGCCAGCAGCGTAGGGAACAGGCCTACGAACACTGAAGCTTTCTTT.

The chain links TRBV7-9 to TRBJ2-7, with a possible D match to TRBD1 (6 bases). The CDR3 runs 14 residues. The germline CDR1 and CDR2 sequences are SEHNR and FQNEAQ (reference sequence). Trimming cost V 5 bases and J 3 bases, with 14 bases left between them. CDR3 amino acids: CASSRTVEVYEQYF. DNA of the CDR3: TGTGCCAGCAGCCGGACAGTCGAGGTCTACGAGCAGTACTTC.

V and J are TRBV19 and TRBJ2-7; a weak D match, TRBD2 (6 bases). The CDR3 sequence is 15 residues long. CDR1 is LNHDA, CDR2 SQIVND, per germline (reference sequence). With 4 bases removed from V and 0 bases from J, the gap between germline ends came to 13 bases. The CDR3 DNA reads TGTGCCAGTAGTAAGGTCGGGGGAAGCTCCTACGAGCAGTACTTC. Protein product: CASSKVGGSSYEQYF.

V gene TRBV23-1 combines with J gene TRBJ1-1; weak D call: TRBD1 (6 bases). TRBV23-1 is an open reading frame whose function is uncertain. The CDR3 is made up of 17 amino acids. Trimming removed 4 bases from V and 1 base from J, with 19 bases in between. The CDR3 DNA reads as TGCGCCAGCAGTCCAGTGGGGGGGGCCAGGACGAACACTGAAGCTTTCTTT. Translated, it gives CASSPVGGARTNTEAFF.

J is TRBJ1-1 and V is TRBV6-5; tentative D call: TRBD1 (6 bases). The germline CDR1 and CDR2 sequences are MNHEY and SVGAGI. Trimming cost V 6 bases and J 8 bases, with 10 bases left between them. The CDR3 consists of 11 residues. The CDR3 here is CASRTGTEAFF. DNA for the CDR3: TGTGCCAGCAGGACCGGGACAGAAGCTTTCTTT.

The chain joins TRBV5-6 to TRBJ1-1; no reliable D call. V was pared by 2 bases and J by 1 base, with 9 bases between. Germline loops: CDR1 SGHDT, CDR2 YYEEEE. The CDR3 is 14 amino acids. This CDR3 reads CASSLIPGNTEAFF. The CDR3 nucleotides are TGTGCCAGCAGCTTAATCCCAGGGAACACTGAAGCTTTCTTT. Full variable domain (remainder filled in from reference TRBV5-6 and TRBJ1-1): DAGVTQSPTHLIKTRGQQVTLRCSPKSGHDTVSWYQQALGQGPQFIFQYYEEEERQRGNFPDRFSGHQFPNYSSELNVNALLLGDSALYLCASSLIPGNTEAFFGQGTRLTVV.

This rearrangement joins TRBV11-2 to TRBJ2-7; 8 nucleotides match TRBD1. Germline trimming cut 1 base from V and 3 bases from J; bases unmatched to any gene: 5. CDR3 size: 15 residues. Per the germline V gene, CDR1 is SGHAT and CDR2 is FQNNGV. The CDR3 coding sequence is TGTGCCAGCAGCTTAGGGACAGGGTTAGGCTACGAGCAGTACTTC. The encoded protein is CASSLGTGLGYEQYF.

This clone was seen a handful of times. CDR3 sequence (DNA): TGTGCCAGCAGCGATTCAGGGAACACTGAAGCTTTCTTT. This gives the protein CASSDSGNTEAFF. The V gene is TRBV7-9, the J gene TRBJ1-1; D gene ambiguous. With 5 bases removed from V and 1 base from J, the gap between germline ends came to 8 bases. The CDR3 has 13 residues. Germline lookup yields CDR1 SEHNR and CDR2 FQNEAQ (reference sequence).

The chain recombines TRBV2 with TRBJ1-2; the D gene is possibly TRBD1 (6 bases). Trimming took off 3 bases at V and 4 bases at J, with 12 bases between the two ends. Germline-derived CDR1 and CDR2 are SNHLY and FYNNEI. The CDR3 spans 14 residues. The CDR3 here is CASSERGASYGYTF. The CDR3 DNA reads TGTGCCAGCAGTGAGCGGGGGGCTAGCTATGGCTACACCTTC.

V usage is TRBV2 and J usage is TRBJ1-2; 8 bases line up with TRBD1. Losses at the gene ends were 6 bases for V and 8 bases for J; bases not matched to a gene: 14. Germline assignment: CDR1 SNHLY and CDR2 FYNNEI. This CDR3 comprises 15 residues. The chain's CDR3 is CASRPRQGQVEGYTF. CDR3 bases: TGTGCCAGCAGACCGCGACAGGGACAGGTTGAAGGCTACACCTTC.

The chain is built from TRBV18 and TRBJ2-7, with D possibly matching TRBD1 (6 bases). Trimming took 3 bases from V and 2 from J, leaving 14 bases between them. The CDR3 is made up of 15 amino acids. The germline gives CDR1 KGHSH, CDR2 LQKENI. CDR3 bases: TGTGCCAGCTCACCCGGACAGTTGCCAACCTACGAGCAGTACTTC. Translating it yields CASSPGQLPTYEQYF.

The rearrangement joins TRBV19 to TRBJ1-5, with D possibly TRBD1 on 5 matching bases. The CDR3 is 17 residues long. V was shortened by 1 base and J by 4 bases, with 17 bases between the two germline ends. CDR1 and CDR2 from the germline V gene are LNHDA and SQIVND (reference sequence). In DNA, the CDR3 is TGTGCCAGTAGTATAGGCAGGGAATTAGAGTTAAATCAGCCCCAGCATTTT. Encoded protein: CASSIGRELELNQPQHF.

The CDR3 DNA reads as TGCGCCAGCAGTGCGCCCCTAGCGGAGGACACAGATACGCAGTATTTT. It specifies CASSAPLAEDTDTQYF. The genes are TRBV10-2 and TRBJ2-3; TRBD2 agrees at 7 bases. V shed 4 bases, J shed 2 bases, and the junction held 9 bases outside the gene matches. CDR1 and CDR2 from the germline V gene are WSHSY and SAAADI. The CDR3 loop spans 16 amino acids.

The J gene is TRBJ2-1, the V gene TRBV19; the match to TRBD2 covers 13 bases. The CDR3 runs to 15 residues. From germline, CDR1 is LNHDA and CDR2 SQIVND (reference sequence). The J segment lost 4 bases and the V segment lost 5 bases, leaving 2 bases of the junction unmatched. In nucleotides, the CDR3 is TGTGCCAGTAGTGGGACTAGCGGGGCTTACAATGAGCAGTTCTTC. It yields the protein CASSGTSGAYNEQFF.

The chain combines TRBV19 with TRBJ1-1; D call uncertain. The CDR3 sequence is 18 residues long. V dropped 5 bases and J dropped 3 bases, with 25 bases sitting between them. Germline lookup yields CDR1 LNHDA and CDR2 SQIVND (reference sequence). CDR3 DNA: TGTGCCAGTAGTCCCGTGAGCCTGACGGTATATGGGCACACTGAAGCTTTCTTT. Its translation is CASSPVSLTVYGHTEAFF. Full variable domain (remainder filled in from reference TRBV19 and TRBJ1-1): DGGITQSPKYLFRKEGQNVTLSCEQNLNHDAMYWYRQDPGQGLRLIYYSQIVNDFQKGDIAEGYSVSREKKESFPLTVTSAQKNPTAFYLCASSPVSLTVYGHTEAFFGQGTRLTVV.